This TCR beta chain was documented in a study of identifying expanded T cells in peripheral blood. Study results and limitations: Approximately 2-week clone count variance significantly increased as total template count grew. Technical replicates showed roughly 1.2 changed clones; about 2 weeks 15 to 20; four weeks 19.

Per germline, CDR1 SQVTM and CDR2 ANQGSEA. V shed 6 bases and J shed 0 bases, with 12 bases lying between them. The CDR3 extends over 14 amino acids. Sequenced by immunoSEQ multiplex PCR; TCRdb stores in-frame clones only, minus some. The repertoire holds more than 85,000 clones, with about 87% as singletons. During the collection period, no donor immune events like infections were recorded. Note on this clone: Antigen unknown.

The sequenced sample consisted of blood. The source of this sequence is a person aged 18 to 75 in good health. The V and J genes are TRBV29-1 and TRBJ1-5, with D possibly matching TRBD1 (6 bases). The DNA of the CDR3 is TGCAGCGTAGCGGACAGTTATAGCAATCAGCCCCAGCATTTT. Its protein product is CSVADSYSNQPQHF.